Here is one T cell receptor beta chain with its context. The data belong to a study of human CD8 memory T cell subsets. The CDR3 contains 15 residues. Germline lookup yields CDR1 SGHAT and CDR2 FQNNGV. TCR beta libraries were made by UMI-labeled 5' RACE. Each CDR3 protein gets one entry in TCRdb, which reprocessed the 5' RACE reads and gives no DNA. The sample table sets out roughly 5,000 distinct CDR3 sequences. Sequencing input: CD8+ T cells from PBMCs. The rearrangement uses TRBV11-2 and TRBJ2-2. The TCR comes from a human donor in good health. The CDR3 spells CASSLATANTGELFF.